This T cell receptor (beta chain) was recorded in a study of cytomegalovirus exposure and HLA in healthy donors. Overall study results and limits: Highest at DRB1 and lowest at HLA-C, TCR association rates differed among HLA loci in a later analysis. The authors later linked a missense DCLRE1C variant to TCR beta V- and J-gene trimming. Per a later analysis, about 15,000 TCR beta sequences showed association with HLA alleles at 0.05 false discovery rate.

Of note for this clone: The antigen is unknown.

PCR primers comprised 60 Vbeta and 13 Jbeta primers. Using immunoSEQ multiplex PCR, the repertoire was profiled, and TCRdb retains in-frame clones only, with some absent. The table shows around 210,000 clones, with roughly 77% occurring only once. The germline V and J ends were trimmed by 7 bases and 3 bases, with 21 bases remaining between them. The CDR3 contains 16 residues. The germline V gene encodes CDR1 SNHLY and CDR2 FYNNEI. This chain joins TRBV2 and TRBJ1-2, with a tentative D call TRBD1 (6 bases). Specimen: PBMCs. This TCR came from a male donor in good health and CMV-seropositive. Here the CDR3 reads CASNDLRQGRHYGYTF. The CDR3 region has the DNA TGTGCCAGCAACGACCTCAGGCAGGGGCGGCACTATGGCTACACCTTC. The whole variable domain, remainder taken from reference TRBV2 and TRBJ1-2, is EPEVTQTPSHQVTQMGQEVILRCVPISNHLYFYWYRQILGQKVEFLVSFYNNEISEKSEIFDDQFSVERPDGSNFTLKIRSTKLEDSAMYFCASNDLRQGRHYGYTFGSGTRLTVV.